This T cell receptor (beta chain) was sequenced for a study of blood T cell repertoires in COVID-19. Concerning this clone: One junction end disagrees with the germline gene, perhaps due to a read error.

Sequencing was performed with immunoSEQ multiplex PCR; in TCRdb, only in-frame clones are kept and a portion is missing. The sample holds about 300,000 clones; more than 75% are singletons and the top ten take around 1.7%. The clonotype originates from a woman aged 45-65 years with acute or convalescent COVID-19. Sequencing was performed on peripheral blood.

The CDR3, as DNA: TGTGCTAGCAGCTTAATAGGGGATGGGGGAGGTGAGCAGTTCTTC. Translation: CASSLIGDGGGEQFF. The genes are TRBV7-7 and TRBJ2-1; the D gene is possibly TRBD2 (6 bases). CDR3 size: 15 residues. Germline CDR1 and CDR2: SSHAT and FNYEAQ (reference sequence).